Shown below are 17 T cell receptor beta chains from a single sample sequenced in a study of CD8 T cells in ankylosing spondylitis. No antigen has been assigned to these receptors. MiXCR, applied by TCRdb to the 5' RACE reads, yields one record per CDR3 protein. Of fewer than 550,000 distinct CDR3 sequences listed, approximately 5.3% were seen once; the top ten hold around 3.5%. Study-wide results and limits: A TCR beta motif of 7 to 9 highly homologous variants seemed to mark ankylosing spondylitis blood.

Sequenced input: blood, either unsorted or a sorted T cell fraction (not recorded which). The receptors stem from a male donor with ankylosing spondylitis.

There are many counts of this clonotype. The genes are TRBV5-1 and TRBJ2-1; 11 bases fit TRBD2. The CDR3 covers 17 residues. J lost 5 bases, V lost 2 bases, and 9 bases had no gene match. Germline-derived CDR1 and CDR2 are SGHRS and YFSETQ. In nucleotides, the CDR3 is TGCGCCAGCAGCTTCTCTGGCGGACTAGCGGGTAACAATGAGCAGTTCTTC. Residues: CASSFSGGLAGNNEQFF.

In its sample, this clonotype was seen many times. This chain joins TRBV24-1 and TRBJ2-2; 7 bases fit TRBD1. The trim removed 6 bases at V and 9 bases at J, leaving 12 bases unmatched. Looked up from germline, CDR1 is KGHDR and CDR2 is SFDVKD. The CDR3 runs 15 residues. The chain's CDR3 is CATSSGGQPRRELFF. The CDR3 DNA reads TGTGCCACCAGTTCAGGGGGACAGCCACGGAGGGAGCTGTTTTTT.

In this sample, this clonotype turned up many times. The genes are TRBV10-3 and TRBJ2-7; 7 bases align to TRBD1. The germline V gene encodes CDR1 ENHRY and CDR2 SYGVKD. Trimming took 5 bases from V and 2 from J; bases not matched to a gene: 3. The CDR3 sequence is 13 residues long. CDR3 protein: CAISKGATYEQYF. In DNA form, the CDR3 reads TGTGCCATCAGTAAGGGGGCCACCTACGAGCAGTACTTC.

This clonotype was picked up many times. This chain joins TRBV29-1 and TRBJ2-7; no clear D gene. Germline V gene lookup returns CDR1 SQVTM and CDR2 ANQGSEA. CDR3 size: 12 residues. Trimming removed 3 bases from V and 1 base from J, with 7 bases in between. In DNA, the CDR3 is TGCAGCGTTGAGAAGGGATCCTACGAGCAGTACTTC. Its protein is CSVEKGSYEQYF.

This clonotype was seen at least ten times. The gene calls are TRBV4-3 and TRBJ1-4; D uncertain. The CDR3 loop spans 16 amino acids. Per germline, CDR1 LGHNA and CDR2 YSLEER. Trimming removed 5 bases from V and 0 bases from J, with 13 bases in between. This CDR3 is CASSSRWAATNEKLFF. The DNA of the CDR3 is TGCGCCAGCAGCTCGAGATGGGCTGCAACTAATGAAAAACTGTTTTTT.

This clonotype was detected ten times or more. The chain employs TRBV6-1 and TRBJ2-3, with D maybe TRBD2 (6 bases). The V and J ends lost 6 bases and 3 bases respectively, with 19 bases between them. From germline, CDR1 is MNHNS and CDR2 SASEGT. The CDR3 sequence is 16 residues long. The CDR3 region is CASSRRQASETDTQYF. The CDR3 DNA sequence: TGTGCCAGCAGCCGCCGGCAGGCTAGCGAGACAGATACGCAGTATTTT.

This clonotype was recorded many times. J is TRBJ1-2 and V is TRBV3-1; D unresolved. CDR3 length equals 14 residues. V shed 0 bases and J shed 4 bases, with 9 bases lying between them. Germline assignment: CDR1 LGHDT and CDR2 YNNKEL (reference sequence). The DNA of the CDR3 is TGTGCCAGCAGCCAAGAGAGGGTGGCCTATGGCTACACCTTC. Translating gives CASSQERVAYGYTF. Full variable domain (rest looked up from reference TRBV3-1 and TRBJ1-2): DTAVSQTPKYLVTQMGNDKSIKCEQNLGHDTMYWYKQDSKKFLKIMFSYNNKELIINETVPNRFSPKSPDKAHLNLHINSLELGDSAVYFCASSQERVAYGYTFGSGTRLTVV.

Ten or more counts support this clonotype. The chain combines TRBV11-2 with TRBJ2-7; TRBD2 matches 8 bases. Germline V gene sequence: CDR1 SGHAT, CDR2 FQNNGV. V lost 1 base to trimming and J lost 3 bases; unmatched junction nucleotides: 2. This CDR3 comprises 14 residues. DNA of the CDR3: TGTGCCAGCAGCTTAGTAGCGGGGCTCTACGAGCAGTACTTC. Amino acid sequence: CASSLVAGLYEQYF.

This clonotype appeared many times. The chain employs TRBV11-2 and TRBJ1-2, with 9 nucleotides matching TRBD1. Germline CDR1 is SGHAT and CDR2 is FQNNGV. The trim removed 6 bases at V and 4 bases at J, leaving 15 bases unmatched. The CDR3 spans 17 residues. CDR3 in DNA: TGTGCCAGCAGTACCATGAGGAGGGACAGGGCCTTCTATGGCTACACCTTC. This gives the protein CASSTMRRDRAFYGYTF.

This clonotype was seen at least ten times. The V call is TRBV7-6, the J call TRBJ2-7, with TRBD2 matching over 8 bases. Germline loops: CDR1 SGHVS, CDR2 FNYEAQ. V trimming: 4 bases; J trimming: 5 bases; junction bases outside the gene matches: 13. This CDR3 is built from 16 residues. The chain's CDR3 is CASSSQLAAGVHEQYF. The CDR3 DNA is TGTGCCAGCAGCTCCCAACTAGCGGCAGGCGTCCACGAGCAGTACTTC.

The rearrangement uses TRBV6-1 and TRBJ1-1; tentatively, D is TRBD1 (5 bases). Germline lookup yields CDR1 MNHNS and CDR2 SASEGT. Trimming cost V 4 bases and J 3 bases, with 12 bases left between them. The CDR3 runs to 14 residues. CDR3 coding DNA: TGTGCCAGCAGTGTAGCAGGAGGGGACACTGAAGCTTTCTTT. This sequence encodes CASSVAGGDTEAFF.

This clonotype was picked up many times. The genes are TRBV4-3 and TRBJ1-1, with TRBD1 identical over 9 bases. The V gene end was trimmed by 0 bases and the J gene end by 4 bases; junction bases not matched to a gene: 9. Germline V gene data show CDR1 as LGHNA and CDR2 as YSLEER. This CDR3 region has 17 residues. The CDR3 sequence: CASSQDQDRGDGTEAFF. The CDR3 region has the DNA TGCGCCAGCAGCCAAGATCAGGACAGGGGAGACGGCACTGAAGCTTTCTTT.

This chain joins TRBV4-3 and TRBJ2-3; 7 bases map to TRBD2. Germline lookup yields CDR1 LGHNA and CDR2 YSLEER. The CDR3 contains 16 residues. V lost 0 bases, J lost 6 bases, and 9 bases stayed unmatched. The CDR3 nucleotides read TGCGCCAGCAGCCAAGATGCCCCCGGGGGGTATGATACGCAGTATTTT. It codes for CASSQDAPGGYDTQYF.

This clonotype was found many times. CDR3: CASSDGQGTANYGYTF. The CDR3 DNA is TGTGCCAGCAGTGACGGACAGGGAACGGCTAACTATGGCTACACCTTC. The chain carries TRBV6-1 and TRBJ1-2, with 8 positions matching TRBD1. Looked up from germline, CDR1 is MNHNS and CDR2 is SASEGT. The CDR3 runs to 16 residues. The J segment lost 0 bases and the V segment lost 3 bases, leaving 6 bases of the junction unmatched.

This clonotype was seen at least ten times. CDR3 in DNA: TGTGCCAGCAGGCCCGACAGGGGTGACGAGCAGTACTTC. Its protein is CASRPDRGDEQYF. This chain joins TRBV6-1 and TRBJ2-7, with 8 nucleotides matching TRBD1. The V gene's germline CDR1 is MNHNS and CDR2 SASEGT. The CDR3 consists of 13 residues. Germline trimming cut 6 bases from V and 5 bases from J; bases unmatched to any gene: 6.

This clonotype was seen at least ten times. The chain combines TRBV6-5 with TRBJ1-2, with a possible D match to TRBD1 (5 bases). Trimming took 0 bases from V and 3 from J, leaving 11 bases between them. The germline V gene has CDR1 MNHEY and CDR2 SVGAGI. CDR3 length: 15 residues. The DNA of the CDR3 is TGTGCCAGCAGTTACTCCCGGGGGAACTACTATGGCTACACCTTC. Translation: CASSYSRGNYYGYTF.

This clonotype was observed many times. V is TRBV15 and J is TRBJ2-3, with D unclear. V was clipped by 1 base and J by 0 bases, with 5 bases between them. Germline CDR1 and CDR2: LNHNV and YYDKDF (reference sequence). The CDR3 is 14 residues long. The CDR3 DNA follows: TGTGCCACCAGCAGAGGATTCAGCACAGATACGCAGTATTTT. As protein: CATSRGFSTDTQYF.